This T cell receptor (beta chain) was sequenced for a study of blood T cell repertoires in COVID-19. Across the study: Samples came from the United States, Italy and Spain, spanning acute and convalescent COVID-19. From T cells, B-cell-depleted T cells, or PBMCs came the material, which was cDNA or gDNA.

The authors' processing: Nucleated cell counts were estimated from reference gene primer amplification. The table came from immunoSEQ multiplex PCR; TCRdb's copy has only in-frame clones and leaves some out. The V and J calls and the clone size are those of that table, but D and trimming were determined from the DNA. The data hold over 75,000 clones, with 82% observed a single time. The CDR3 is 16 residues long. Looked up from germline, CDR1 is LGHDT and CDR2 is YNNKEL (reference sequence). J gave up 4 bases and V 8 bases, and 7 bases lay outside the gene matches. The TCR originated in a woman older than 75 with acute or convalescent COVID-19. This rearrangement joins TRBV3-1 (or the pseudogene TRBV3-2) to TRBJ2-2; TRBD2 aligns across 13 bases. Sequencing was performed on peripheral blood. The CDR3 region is CASDQLAGGATGELFF. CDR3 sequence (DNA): TGTGCCAGCGATCAACTAGCGGGAGGGGCCACCGGGGAGCTGTTTTTT.